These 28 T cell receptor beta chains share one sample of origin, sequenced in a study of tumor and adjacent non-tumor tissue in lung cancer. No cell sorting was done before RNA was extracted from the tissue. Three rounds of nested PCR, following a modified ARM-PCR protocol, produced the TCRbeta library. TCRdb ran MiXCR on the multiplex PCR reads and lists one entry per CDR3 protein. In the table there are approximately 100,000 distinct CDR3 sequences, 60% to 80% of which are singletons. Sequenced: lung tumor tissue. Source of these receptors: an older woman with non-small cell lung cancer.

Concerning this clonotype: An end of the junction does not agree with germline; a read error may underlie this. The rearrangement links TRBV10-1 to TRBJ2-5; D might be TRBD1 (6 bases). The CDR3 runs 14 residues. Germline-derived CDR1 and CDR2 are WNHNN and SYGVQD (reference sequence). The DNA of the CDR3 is TGCACCAGCAGTGGATCACAGGGTGGAGAGACCCAGTACTTC. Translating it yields CTSSGSQGGETQYF.

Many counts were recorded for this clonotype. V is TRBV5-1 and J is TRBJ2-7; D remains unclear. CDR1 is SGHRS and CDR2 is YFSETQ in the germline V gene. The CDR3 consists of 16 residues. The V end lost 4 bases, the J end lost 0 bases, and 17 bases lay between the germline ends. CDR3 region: CASSAKQIPSSYEQYF. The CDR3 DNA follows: TGCGCCAGCAGCGCGAAACAGATTCCGAGCTCCTACGAGCAGTACTTC.

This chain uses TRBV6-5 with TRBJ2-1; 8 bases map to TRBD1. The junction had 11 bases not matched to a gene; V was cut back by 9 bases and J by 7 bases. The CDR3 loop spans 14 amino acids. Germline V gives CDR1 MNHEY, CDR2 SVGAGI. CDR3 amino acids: CASRPDRVRNEQFF. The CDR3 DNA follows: TGTGCCAGTCGTCCGGACAGGGTGAGGAATGAGCAGTTCTTC.

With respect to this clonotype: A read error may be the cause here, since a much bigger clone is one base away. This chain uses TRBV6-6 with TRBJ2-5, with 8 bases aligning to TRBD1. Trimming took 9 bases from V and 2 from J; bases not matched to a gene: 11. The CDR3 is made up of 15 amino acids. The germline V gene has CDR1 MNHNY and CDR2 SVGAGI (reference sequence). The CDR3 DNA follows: TGTGCCAGAAGTAGACAGGGGAGAGGGCAAGAGACCCAGTACTTC. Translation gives CARSRQGRGQETQYF.

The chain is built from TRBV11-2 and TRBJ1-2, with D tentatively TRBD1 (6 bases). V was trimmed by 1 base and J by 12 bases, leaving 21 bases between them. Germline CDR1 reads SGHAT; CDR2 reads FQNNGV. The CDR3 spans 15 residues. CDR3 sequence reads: CASSLVLDSPHVHTF. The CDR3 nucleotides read TGTGCCAGCAGCTTAGTACTGGACAGCCCGCATGTCCACACCTTC.

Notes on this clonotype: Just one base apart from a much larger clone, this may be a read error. The CDR3 sequence is CSVRDSGSTDTQYF. The CDR3 region has the DNA TGCAGTGTTAGAGATTCCGGCAGCACAGATACGCAGTATTTT. J is TRBJ2-3 and V is TRBV20-1; D not resolved. The CDR3 runs 14 residues. CDR1 and CDR2 from the germline V gene are DFQATT and SNEGSKA (reference sequence).

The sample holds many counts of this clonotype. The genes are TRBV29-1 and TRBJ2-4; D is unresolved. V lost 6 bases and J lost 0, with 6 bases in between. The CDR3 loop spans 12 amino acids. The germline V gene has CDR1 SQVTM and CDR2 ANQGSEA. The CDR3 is CSVGLAKNIQYF. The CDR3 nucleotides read TGCAGCGTGGGTCTAGCCAAAAACATTCAGTACTTC.

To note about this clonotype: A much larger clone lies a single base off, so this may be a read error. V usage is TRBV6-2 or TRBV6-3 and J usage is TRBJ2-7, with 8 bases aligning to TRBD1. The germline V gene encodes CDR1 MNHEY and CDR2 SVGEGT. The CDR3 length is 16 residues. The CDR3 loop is CANSYEGSRGLYEQYF. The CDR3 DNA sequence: TGTGCCAACAGTTACGAGGGCTCCAGGGGGCTTTACGAGCAGTACTTC.

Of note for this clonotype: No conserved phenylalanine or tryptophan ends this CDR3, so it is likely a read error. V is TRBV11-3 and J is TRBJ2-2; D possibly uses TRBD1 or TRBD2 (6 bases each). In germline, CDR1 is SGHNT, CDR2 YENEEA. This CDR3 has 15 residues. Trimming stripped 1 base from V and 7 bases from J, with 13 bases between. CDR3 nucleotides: TGTGCCAGCAGCTTAGTATACGGGGGCGGCGGGGAGCTGTTTTAT. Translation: CASSLVYGGGGELFY.

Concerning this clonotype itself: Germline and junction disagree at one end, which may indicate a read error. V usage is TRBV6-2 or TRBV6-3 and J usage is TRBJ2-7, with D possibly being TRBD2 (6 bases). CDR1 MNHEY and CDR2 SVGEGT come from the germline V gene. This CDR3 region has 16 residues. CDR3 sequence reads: CACSPSPGSPPREQYF. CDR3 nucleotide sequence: TGTGCCTGCAGTCCGTCTCCCGGGAGTCCCCCAAGGGAGCAGTACTTC.

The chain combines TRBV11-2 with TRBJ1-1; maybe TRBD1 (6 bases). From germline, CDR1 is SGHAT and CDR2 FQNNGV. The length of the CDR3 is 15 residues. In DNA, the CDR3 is TGTACCAACAGCTTAGATCCTTCAGGGGTAACTGAAGCTTTCTTT. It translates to CTNSLDPSGVTEAFF.

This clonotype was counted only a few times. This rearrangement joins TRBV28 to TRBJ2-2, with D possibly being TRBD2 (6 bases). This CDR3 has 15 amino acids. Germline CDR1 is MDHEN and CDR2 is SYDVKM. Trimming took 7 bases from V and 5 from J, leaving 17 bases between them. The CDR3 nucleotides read TGTGCCAGCACCGACCTTATGGGGAGGACCGGGGAGCTGTTTTTT. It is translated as CASTDLMGRTGELFF.

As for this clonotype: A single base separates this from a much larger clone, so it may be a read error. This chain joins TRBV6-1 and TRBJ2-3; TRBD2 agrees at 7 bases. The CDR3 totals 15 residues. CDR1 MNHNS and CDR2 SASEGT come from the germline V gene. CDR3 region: CACSEVAGVGDTQYF. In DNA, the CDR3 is TGTGCCTGCAGTGAAGTTGCGGGAGTGGGAGATACGCAGTATTTT.

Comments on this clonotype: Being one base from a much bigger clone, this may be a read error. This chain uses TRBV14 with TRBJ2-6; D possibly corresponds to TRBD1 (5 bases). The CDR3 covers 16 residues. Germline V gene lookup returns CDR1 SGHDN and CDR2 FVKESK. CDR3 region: CASSQMTVPGANVPTF. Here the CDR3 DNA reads TGTGCCAGCAGCCAAATGACAGTCCCTGGGGCCAACGTCCCGACTTTC.

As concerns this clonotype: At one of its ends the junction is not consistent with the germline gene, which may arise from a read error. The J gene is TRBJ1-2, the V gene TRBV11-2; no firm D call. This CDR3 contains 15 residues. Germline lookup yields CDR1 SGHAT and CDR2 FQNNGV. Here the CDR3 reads CVSSLEAGGRYAYTF. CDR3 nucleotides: TGTGTCAGCAGCTTAGAGGCCGGAGGGCGGTATGCCTACACCTTC.

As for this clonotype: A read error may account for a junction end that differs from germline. CDR3 nucleotide sequence: TGCAGTGCGTACGTCAGGGCCGGCGGCACATATACGCAGTATTTT. Its protein product is CSAYVRAGGTYTQYF. This chain uses TRBV20-1 with TRBJ2-3, with D tentatively TRBD1 (5 bases). Germline-derived CDR1 and CDR2 are DFQATT and SNEGSKA (reference sequence). The CDR3 contains 15 residues.

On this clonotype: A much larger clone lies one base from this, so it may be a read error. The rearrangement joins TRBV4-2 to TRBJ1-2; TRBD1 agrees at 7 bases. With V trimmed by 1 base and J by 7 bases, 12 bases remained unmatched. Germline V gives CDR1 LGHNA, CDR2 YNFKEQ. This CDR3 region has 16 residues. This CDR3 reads CASSQAGTVGTVGYTF. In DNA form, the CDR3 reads TGTGCCAGCAGCCAAGCAGGGACAGTCGGCACCGTTGGCTACACCTTC.

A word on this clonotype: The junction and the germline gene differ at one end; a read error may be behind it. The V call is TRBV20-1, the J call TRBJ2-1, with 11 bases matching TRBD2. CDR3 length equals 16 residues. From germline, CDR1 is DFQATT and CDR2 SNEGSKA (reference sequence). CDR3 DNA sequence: TGCAGTGCTAGCAGACTAGCGGGAACCCGGGCAAATGAGCATTTCTTC. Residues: CSASRLAGTRANEHFF.

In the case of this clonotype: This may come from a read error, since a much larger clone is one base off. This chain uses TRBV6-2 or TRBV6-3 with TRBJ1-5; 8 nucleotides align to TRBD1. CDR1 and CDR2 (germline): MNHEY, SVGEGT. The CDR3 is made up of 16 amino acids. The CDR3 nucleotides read TGTGCCAGCAGTGCCCTCCGGGACAGGAACGGTCAGCCCCACCATTTT. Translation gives CASSALRDRNGQPHHF.

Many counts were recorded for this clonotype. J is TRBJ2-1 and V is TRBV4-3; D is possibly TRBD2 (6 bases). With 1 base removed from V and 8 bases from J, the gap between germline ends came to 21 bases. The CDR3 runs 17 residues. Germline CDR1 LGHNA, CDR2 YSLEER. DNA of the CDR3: TGCGCCAGCAGCCAAGGGGCCAACCGGGACTCCCTCGATGAGCAGTTCTTC. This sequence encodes CASSQGANRDSLDEQFF.

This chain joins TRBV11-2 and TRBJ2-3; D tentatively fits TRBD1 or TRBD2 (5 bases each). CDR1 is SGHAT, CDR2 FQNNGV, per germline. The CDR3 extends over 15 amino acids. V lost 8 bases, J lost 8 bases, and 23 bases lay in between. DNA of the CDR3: TGTGCCAGCTGCGCCACCGGGACGGCCACTGGTACGCAGTATTTT. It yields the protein CASCATGTATGTQYF.

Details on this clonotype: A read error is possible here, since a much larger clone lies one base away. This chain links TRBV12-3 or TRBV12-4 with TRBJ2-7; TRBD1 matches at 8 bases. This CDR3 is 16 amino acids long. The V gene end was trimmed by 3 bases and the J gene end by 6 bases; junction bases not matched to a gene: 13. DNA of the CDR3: TGTGCCAGCAGTTTTTCGCGGGCAGGGGGCAAGATCGAGCAGTACTTC. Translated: CASSFSRAGGKIEQYF.

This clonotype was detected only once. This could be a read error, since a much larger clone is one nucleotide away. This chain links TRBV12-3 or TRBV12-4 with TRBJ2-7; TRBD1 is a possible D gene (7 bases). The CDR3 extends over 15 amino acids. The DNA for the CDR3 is TGTGCCTGCAGTCGGGGGACAGCACCACTCTACGAGCAGTACTTC. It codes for CACSRGTAPLYEQYF.

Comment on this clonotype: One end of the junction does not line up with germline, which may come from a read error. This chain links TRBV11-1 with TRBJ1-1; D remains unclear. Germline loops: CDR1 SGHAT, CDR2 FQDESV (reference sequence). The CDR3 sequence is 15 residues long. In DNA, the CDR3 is TGTGCAAGCAGCTTAGATTCGGGGAGAGGCAATGAAGTTTTCTTT. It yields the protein CASSLDSGRGNEVFF.

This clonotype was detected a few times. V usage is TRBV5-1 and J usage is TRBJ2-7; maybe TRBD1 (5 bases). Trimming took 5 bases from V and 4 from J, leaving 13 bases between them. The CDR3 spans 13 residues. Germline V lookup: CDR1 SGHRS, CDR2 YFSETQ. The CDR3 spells CASSLPGPYEQYF. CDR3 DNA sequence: TGCGCCAGCAGTTTGCCAGGGCCTTACGAGCAGTACTTC.

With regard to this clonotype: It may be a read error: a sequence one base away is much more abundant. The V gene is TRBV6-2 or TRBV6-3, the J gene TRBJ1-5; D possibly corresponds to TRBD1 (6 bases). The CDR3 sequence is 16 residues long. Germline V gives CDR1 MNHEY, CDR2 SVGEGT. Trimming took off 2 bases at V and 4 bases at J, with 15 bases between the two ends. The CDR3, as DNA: TGTGCCAGCAGTTACGCCCCGGGACACGGAAATCAGCCCCAGCATTTT. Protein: CASSYAPGHGNQPQHF.

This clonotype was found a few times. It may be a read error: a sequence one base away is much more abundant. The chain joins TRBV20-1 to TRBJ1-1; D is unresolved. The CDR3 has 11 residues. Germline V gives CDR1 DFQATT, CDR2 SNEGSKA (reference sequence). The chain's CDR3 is CSAELNTEVFF. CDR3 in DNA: TGCAGTGCCGAATTGAACACTGAAGTTTTCTTT.

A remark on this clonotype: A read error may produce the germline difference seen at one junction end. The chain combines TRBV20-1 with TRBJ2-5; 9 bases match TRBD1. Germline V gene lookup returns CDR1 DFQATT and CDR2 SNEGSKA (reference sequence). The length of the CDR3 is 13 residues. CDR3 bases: TGCATCATCACACAGGGGGCGGTGGAGATCCAGTACTTC. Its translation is CIITQGAVEIQYF.